This T cell receptor (beta chain) was captured by sequencing in a study of vaccination effects on CD4 cells after COVID-19. Study as a whole: The study sampled a couple of convalescent patients 16 days and one week before vaccination.

Following a roughly 11-day culture, CD4+ T cells were purified. The person's infection with SARS-CoV-2, confirmed by PCR, took place between March and December 2020. The CDR3 is 14 amino acids. TCRdb's table, derived via immunoSEQ multiplex PCR, lists solely in-frame clones and lacks some. This repertoire shows roughly 64,000 clones, 65% to 75% found once; its top ten account for around a quarter. General observations from the study: Vaccine- and infection-induced clones showed marked clonal contraction late following vaccination. The post-vaccine spike-reactive clones of convalescents showed a predominance of new vaccine-induced clones.

Worth noting for this clone: Its target is not known.

The J gene is TRBJ2-3, the V gene TRBV21-1; the table's TRBD2 call for D was not verified on the DNA. TRBV21-1 is noted as a pseudogene. This TCR was sampled from a human donor who had a prior SARS-CoV-2 infection. The sample was CD4+ T cells from PBMCs cultured without peptide, taken before COVID-19 vaccination. Here the CDR3 DNA reads TGTGCCAGCAGCAACCCCCTATACGTCAACACGCAGTATTTT. Protein: CASSNPLYVNTQYF.